This TCR beta chain stems from a study of vaccination and CD4 T cells after COVID-19. Study context: The convalescents comprised six males and four females, two of them Hispanic. For control cultures, the treatment was a CEFX pool, an HIV-1 Nef pool, or no peptide.

This CDR3 region has 13 residues. The V end lost 7 bases, the J end lost 5 bases, and 12 bases lay between the germline ends. Germline CDR1 is MNHEY and CDR2 is SMNVEV (reference sequence). As for treatment: roughly 10-day PBMC culture with coronavirus spike peptide pools or control peptides (ViraFEST assay). Prior to the COVID-19 pandemic (2011-2018), the unexposed donor's CD4+ T cells were collected. Once obtained from cultured CD4+ T cells, the DNA was sequenced using the Oncomine TCR Beta short-read assay. CD4+ T cells were cultured, and genomic DNA was extracted from them. MiXCR, applied by TCRdb to the PCR reads, yields one record per CDR3 protein. The table records 4,500 to 5,000 distinct CDR3 sequences, 50% to 70% of them present only once. Points on this clonotype: What it binds is not known.

Sequenced material: CD4+ T cells from blood, cultured in vitro. The chain employs TRBV27 and TRBJ1-5; D remains ambiguous. This TCR came from a human donor in good health. CDR3 nucleotide sequence: TGTGCCAGCACCTCGAGGGCCTATCAGCCCCAGCATTTT. It is translated as CASTSRAYQPQHF.